This record looks at one T cell receptor (beta chain) sequence and its context. The antigen is undetermined. This sample was taken from a study of PD-L1 blockade in urothelial cancer. Whole-study context: A median blood sample held around 130,000 T cells and about 83,000 unique TCRs.

Overall study results and limits: Patients with below-median pretreatment blood clonality survived longer.

The authors spiked synthetic TCR analog templates into each PCR. Data came from immunoSEQ multiplex PCR; TCRdb stores just in-frame clones and leaves some out. The repertoire consists of about 80,000 clones, with roughly nine tenths occurring once and the leading ten covering roughly 6.1%. V was clipped by 1 base and J by 1 base; unmatched bases: 4. CDR3 length equals 16 residues. The V gene's germline CDR1 is SGHRS and CDR2 YFSETQ. The chain links TRBV5-1 to TRBJ2-3; 9 nucleotides match TRBD2. The sequence was obtained from a woman aged 70 to 79 with urothelial cancer. The sequencing here drew on PBMCs, taken around atezolizumab (anti-PD-L1) treatment. This CDR3 is CASSLLASGGTDTQYF. For the CDR3, the DNA is TGCGCCAGCAGCTTGTTAGCTAGCGGGGGCACAGATACGCAGTATTTT.